This T cell receptor (beta chain) was identified during a study of cytotoxic CD8 clonotypes in ibrutinib-treated CLL. From germline, CDR1 is GTSNPN and CDR2 SVGIG (reference sequence). Trimming at V came to 2 bases and at J to 7 bases, leaving 5 bases not matched to a gene. The CDR3 loop spans 14 amino acids. Only in-frame clones appear in the TCRdb table, and some are missing; sequencing was by immunoSEQ multiplex PCR. The sample carries 50,000 to 75,000 clones, 71% recorded once. The input for sequencing was PBMCs, taken after 12 months of ibrutinib treatment. The source of this sequence is a human donor with chronic lymphocytic leukemia. The V call is TRBV30, the J call TRBJ2-2; 9 bases are a match to TRBD2. CDR3 sequence (DNA): TGTGCCTGGAGTCTAGCGGGAAGGGTCGGGGAGCTGTTTTTT. Protein sequence: CAWSLAGRVGELFF.